This T cell receptor (beta chain) was sequenced for a study of T-cell memory formation after mild COVID-19. This clonotype turned up a few times. TCRdb re-derived calls from the 5' RACE reads in MiXCR, one entry per CDR3 protein. In the table there are roughly 190,000 distinct CDR3 sequences, around 18% of which are singletons. The material sequenced was PBMCs or a T cell subset sorted from them (not recorded which). The clonotype was recovered from an adult woman who had mild COVID-19 (a few samples of this study predate the infection). Cell type and time point are not known.

CDR3 protein: CASSLRLAGGNEQFF. In DNA, the CDR3 is TGTGCCAGCAGTTTGAGACTAGCGGGAGGTAATGAGCAGTTCTTC. The gene calls are TRBV6-2 or TRBV6-3 and TRBJ2-1, with 13 bases that match TRBD2. V was clipped by 4 bases and J by 7 bases; unmatched bases: 4. The CDR3 consists of 15 residues. Germline assignment: CDR1 MNHEY and CDR2 SVGEGT.